The clone carrying this T cell receptor beta chain was recorded many times. The sample originates from a study of read filtering for tumor transcriptome and immune sequencing. The library was built from 400 ng RNA with molecular barcoded adaptors for alpha/delta and beta/gamma chains. TCRdb passed the reads through MiXCR, listing each CDR3 protein once. The table includes some 130,000 distinct CDR3 sequences, 10% to 15% detected once. The receptor's source is a donor at least 40 years old with multiple myeloma. The sequencing sample was made of a population of CD138-negative cells sorted from bone marrow.

The chain's CDR3 is CSVGALRHNEQFF. CDR3 nucleotide sequence: TGCAGTGTAGGGGCCCTGAGGCACAATGAGCAGTTCTTC. This chain links TRBV20-1 with TRBJ2-1, with D possibly matching TRBD1 (5 bases). The germline gives CDR1 DFQATT, CDR2 SNEGSKA (reference sequence). The CDR3 runs 13 residues. V lost 7 bases to trimming and J lost 5 bases, with 15 bases between them.